This TCR beta chain was obtained from a study of CD8+CD57+ T cells in acquired aplastic anemia (dated by TCRdb to 2016 to 2019). Regarding the research as a whole: DNA extracted from sorted CD4+ and CD8+ cells had a mean of approximately 3.3 ug, with a range of about 0.2 to 30 ug. A CD8+CD57+ expansion meant a frequency higher than the mean frequency seen in healthy subjects. The full study reports these points: Between patients and healthy controls, no significant difference in CD8+ Simpson's diversity was found (P=0.060). Around 27 CD8+ CDR3 sequences were found in both patients and controls but appeared to be highly expressed in patients and within the immunodominant clones of the patients.

The patients picked for sequencing were ones in whom flow cytometry had shown an expansion of CD8+CD57+ cells. Severe acquired aplastic anemia was diagnosed in all patients according to International Study of Aplastic Anemia and Agranulocytosis and Camitta criteria. At the time blood was sampled, none of the patients had received any therapy. The study deep-sequenced TCR repertoires of sorted CD4+ and CD8+ blood T cells from severe aplastic anemia patients and healthy subjects. Patients were enrolled under clinicaltrials.gov protocols 00001620, 01623167, 00001397, 00071045, 00081523 and 00961064 in the USA. Ficoll-Paque density gradient centrifugation was used to isolate peripheral blood mononuclear cells. Before DNA extraction, CD4+ and CD8+ T cells were sorted with FACS or magnetic beads. Genomic DNA served as template for TCR beta VDJ combination and CDR3 sequence profiling. An Illumina HiSeq 2000 was used for TCR repertoire sequencing. On the study's bioinformatics: TRBV/TRBJ rearrangement plots, CDR3 size and DJ length profiles, and Simpson's diversity index were used to assess repertoires. The most abundant DNA sequence in the deep sequencing data was defined as the immunodominant clone. CDR3 amino acid sequences were screened for sharing across subjects and compared with published repertoires and the VDJdb database. TCRdb passed the public sequencing reads through fastp at Q25 and MiXCR, retaining productive beta sequences. Identical CDR3 proteins give one entry, which carries the most common genes and DNA. Here the V and J calls rest on TCRdb's processing, not on the authors' analysis. This sample gives about 240,000 distinct CDR3 sequences in total; 45% to 50% of them show up just once. The ten largest clones take up 7% to 9.5% of the sample.

This clonotype has a handful of counts. Its antigen is unknown. Base qualities are not recorded, but no much larger clone differs from it by a single base. V is trimmed back by 7 bases and J by 2 bases, and the junction contains 5 bases that no gene match accounts for. From cysteine to phenylalanine, the CDR3 is 16 amino acids long. Only the CDR3 DNA stays, 48 bases, in frame from base 1. The germline V gene sets CDR1 to KGHSY and CDR2 to FQNENV. The chain is made from TRBV16 and TRBJ2-1; the junction holds 13 bases that match TRBD2. This sequence was found in a human donor with aplastic anemia. Sequenced: sorted CD4+, CD8+, or CD8+CD57+ T cells (not recorded which) from PBMCs. This receptor has the CDR3 CASTSGLAGPYNEQFF. The DNA sequence follows: TGTGCCAGCACCTCGGGACTAGCGGGACCCTACAATGAGCAGTTCTTC.